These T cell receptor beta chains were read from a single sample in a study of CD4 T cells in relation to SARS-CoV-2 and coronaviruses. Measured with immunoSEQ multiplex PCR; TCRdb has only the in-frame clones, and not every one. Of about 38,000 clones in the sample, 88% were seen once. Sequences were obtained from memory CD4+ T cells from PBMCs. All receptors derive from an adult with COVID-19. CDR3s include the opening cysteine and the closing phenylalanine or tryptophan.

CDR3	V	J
CASKSGSGTGNSPLHF	TRBV5-1	TRBJ1-6
CASSRDGGNQPQHF	TRBV6-5	TRBJ1-5
CAERAGYGYTF	TRBV30	TRBJ1-2
CSVEDREGNYGYTF	TRBV29-1	TRBJ1-2
CASSKRGGSSTDTQYF	TRBV7-3	TRBJ2-3
CASSRRQGSDYGYTF	TRBV6-4	TRBJ1-2
CASTPLGGNSPLHF	TRBV28	TRBJ1-6
CASSPPAHRGQGGYTF	TRBV5-1	TRBJ1-2
CASSPRDRLLYGYTF	TRBV7-2	TRBJ1-2
CASSQRAGAGTDTQYF	TRBV7-2	TRBJ2-3
CASSQQVTSGNTIYF	TRBV7-2	TRBJ1-3
CATSRDGTGTYNEQFF	TRBV15	TRBJ2-1
CASNPARRGYGYTF	TRBV6-5	TRBJ1-2
CASSDAGTDLGYGYTF	TRBV5-1	TRBJ1-2
CASSGIIGETF	TRBV19	TRBJ1-2
CASTSTGLNTEAFF	TRBV6-6	TRBJ1-1
CASRDRGLETQYF	TRBV19	TRBJ2-5
CASSLTRGYEQYF	TRBV7-9	TRBJ2-7
CASSQDGGQGASYQPQHF	TRBV4-2	TRBJ1-5
CASSPWGGGYTF	TRBV7-2	TRBJ1-2
CASSLGRWGADYGYTF	TRBV7-2	TRBJ1-2
CASSRMDRPNYGYTF	TRBV14	TRBJ1-2
CASSQKGTEAFF	TRBV3-1/TRBV3-2	TRBJ1-1
CATSRDLGDRGFASEQYF	TRBV15	TRBJ2-7
CASSVIPGQGGYEQYF	TRBV7-9	TRBJ2-7
CASSLGQGTEAFF	TRBV12-3/TRBV12-4	TRBJ1-1
CASTLKGRNSYEQYF	TRBV28	TRBJ2-7
CASSPRGRGARDNSPLHF	TRBV9	TRBJ1-6
CASREEGELFF	TRBV2	TRBJ2-2
CASSLERDYGYTF	TRBV5-1	TRBJ1-2
CASSLDRGNNSPLHF	TRBV7-2	TRBJ1-6
CASSLVESDTEAFF	TRBV3-1/TRBV3-2	TRBJ1-1
CASSVVGGTPLHF	TRBV9	TRBJ1-6